This T cell receptor beta chain stems from a study of blood T cell repertoires in COVID-19 (dated by TCRdb to the early 2020s). For context, the study as a whole: Samples covering the acute and convalescent phases of COVID-19 were provided by collaborators in the United States, Italy and Spain. The prospective study material was composed of cDNA or gDNA derived from T cells, B-cell-depleted T cells, or PBMCs. Sample metadata almost always included a de-identified subject ID, COVID-19 status, age in years and sex. Samples came from the ongoing ImmuneRACE study (first 160 participants) plus 1,254 subjects from 6 global collaborators. HLA class I and class II types, where available, came from metadata supplied by the sample provider rather than from assay-based typing. Subjects who had been exposed to COVID-19, were actively infected with it, or had recovered from it provided the deeply sampled blood TCRbeta repertoires that made up the dataset. The repertoires were released in a freely available public database intended as a resource for research on the immune response to SARS-CoV-2. Study-wide conclusions, independent of this receptor: The amount of clinical and demographic metadata varied by source and participant and was provided uncurated.

The immunoSEQ Assay, a bias-controlled multiplex PCR, was used to amplify TCRbeta CDR3 regions from genomic DNA. The authors processed their data as follows. The number of nucleated cells in each sample was estimated by amplification of reference gene primers within the assay. To quantify the absolute abundance of each unique TCRbeta CDR3 rearrangement, sequence reads were collapsed and filtered. Productive Simpson clonality was computed per sample as the square root of Simpson's diversity index over productive rearrangements. TCRdb limited this immuneACCESS table to in-frame rearrangements with V and J called. A share of clones is missing; checked studies link under half to unresolved V genes, and the rest is unexplained. V, J and clone size derive from that table, while D and trimming were established from the DNA sequence. The sample contains 90,000 to 110,000 clones, about 75% of them found a single time. The leading ten clones occupy roughly a fifth of the sample.

CDR1 SEHNR and CDR2 FQNEAQ are derived from the germline V gene (reference sequence). Deletion took 4 bases off V and 0 bases off J, with a span of 19 bases between the germline ends. Counted from cysteine to phenylalanine, this CDR3 has 18 amino acids. The DNA shown is the 54-base CDR3, in frame from base 1. This clone occurred once. Which antigen it targets is not known. No per-base quality is available; no much larger clone lies one base away. Collaborating institutions collected whole blood in K2EDTA tubes following their own protocols. For TCRbeta analysis, collaborators shipped samples as frozen whole blood, isolated PBMCs, or DNA extracted from either of those sample types.

The material sequenced was peripheral blood. The receptor comes from a woman in her seventies with acute or convalescent COVID-19. This chain joins TRBV7-9 to TRBJ1-3, with the D gene not clear enough to name. The CDR3 protein: CASSSSSWILSSGNTIYF. The DNA sequence is given as TGTGCCAGCAGCTCAAGTAGCTGGATATTGAGCTCTGGAAACACCATATATTTT.